A single TCR beta chain is shown here with its context. The CDR3 consists of 12 residues. Trimming stripped 6 bases from V and 8 bases from J, with 11 bases between. Germline V gene lookup returns CDR1 SNHLY and CDR2 FYNNEI. These data come from a study of blood T cell repertoires in COVID-19. Study-level background: In each case, the material was cDNA or gDNA derived from T cells, B-cell-depleted T cells, or PBMCs.

Data came from immunoSEQ multiplex PCR; TCRdb stores just in-frame clones and leaves some out. The top ten clones hold approximately 8.1% of a sample with tens of thousands of clones, 75% to 90% of them seen once. The source is a woman in her 70s with acute or convalescent COVID-19. What was sequenced was peripheral blood. This sequence joins TRBV2 and TRBJ2-1; D might be TRBD1 (5 bases). The CDR3 nucleotides are TGTGCCAGCAGGCTGACAGCCCATGAGCAGTTCTTC. It codes for CASRLTAHEQFF.